The source of this T cell receptor (beta chain) is a study of cytomegalovirus exposure and HLA in healthy donors. Trimming stripped 5 bases from V and 9 bases from J, with 20 bases between. The CDR3 extends over 16 amino acids. Germline assignment: CDR1 SEHNR and CDR2 FQNEAQ (reference sequence). Details on this clone: Its antigen remains unknown.

Notes on the study in general: Sequencing artifact likely explains a cluster of highly shared sequence variants. TCR beta V- and J-gene trimming was later associated with a missense DCLRE1C variant. For cytomegalovirus status, the classifier reportedly gave diagnoses with high specificity and sensitivity.

With 60 Vbeta and 13 Jbeta primers, the PCR was carried out. Clones were read by immunoSEQ multiplex PCR, and TCRdb kept only the in-frame ones, dropping some. Among approximately 93,000 clones listed, 70% to 80% were seen once. The V call is TRBV7-9, the J call TRBJ1-6; D perhaps matches TRBD1 (5 bases). Source material: PBMCs. The receptor was derived from a male donor in good health and CMV-seropositive. The CDR3: CASSAGRLGESSPLHF. The CDR3 DNA follows: TGTGCCAGCAGCGCAGGGAGGCTAGGGGAGTCTTCACCCCTCCACTTT.